The present entry profiles one T cell receptor (beta chain) with its context. It lacks a known antigen. Base qualities were left out, and no much larger clone turns up one base away. Every donor was a healthy Caucasian. Three pairs of female monozygotic twins, all aged roughly 18 to 29 years, made up the twin cohort. Positive isolation kits from Invitrogen were used to isolate the CD4+ and CD8+ T cell populations. The protocol used for the library was 5' RACE. Instrument used: Illumina HiSeq 2000. Template switching added a universal primer binding site, and the final cDNA carried a unique molecular identifier that allowed TCR cDNA molecules to be counted accurately. Specific primers in the conserved constant-segment region were used to synthesize first-strand cDNA for the TCR alpha and beta chains. To control for contamination, each cDNA library was double barcoded with a SMART-Mk sample barcode plus Illumina barcodes. TruSeq adapter sequences along with Illumina sample barcodes were introduced in two successive PCR steps. The Illumina HiSeq platform was used with custom primers to sequence TCR alpha and beta cDNA libraries. As for the authors' bioinformatics: Raw reads were processed with MiGEC to extract unique molecular identifiers, and MiXCR was used to determine CDR3 positions. Recombination models were inferred per individual with the repgenHMM and IGoR tools using an EM algorithm. Shared clonotypes were analyzed with the tcR package in R, and sharing was normalized by the product of cloneset sizes. To study raw recombination free of thymic and clonal selection effects, out-of-frame nonproductive sequences were analyzed. The public reads were reanalyzed by TCRdb: fastp trimming at Q25, MiXCR alignment, in-frame beta chains only. Each entry is one CDR3 protein sequence, shown with its most common DNA and genes. TCRdb's processing, not the authors', yielded these V and J calls. The sample table lists about 530,000 distinct CDR3 sequences, approximately 14% of them with a count of one. The top ten constitute 0.35% to 0.45% of the sample.

These data originate in a study of identical twins (TCRdb year 2016). At the level of the whole study: The study deep-sequenced TCR alpha and beta repertoires from monozygotic twins, unrelated adults of various ages and cord blood to test whether fetal clonotypes persist. Replicate twin experiments were performed at different times using different library preparation protocols to rule out contamination.

V drops 6 bases and J drops 0 bases, leaving 22 bases in between. The CDR3 measures 18 amino acids from cysteine to phenylalanine. Just the 54-base CDR3 DNA is kept, in frame starting at base 1. For CDR1 and CDR2, the germline V gene (reference sequence) lists MNHEY and SMNVEV. Beyond this particular receptor, the publication reports: In monozygotic twins, recombination models systematically underestimated out-of-frame TCR alpha sharing, but the models matched the sharing seen between unrelated individuals. Compared with coincidental sharing between unrelated individuals, out-of-frame TCR alpha sequences shared between twins showed an excess of sequences with low generation probability. Abundant cord blood beta clonotypes carried fewer insertions; young adult naive repertoires showed a weaker similar trend, while memory repertoires showed none. The excess sharing between twins in beta out-of-frame sequences was weaker because fewer shared sequences reduced the signal-to-noise ratio. Because the same donors could not be followed over many years, the conclusions depended on cross-sectional statistical analysis. Zero-insertion analyses could be partly confounded by invariant T cells such as MAIT and iNKT, though diverse VJ usage argued against such confounding for most clonotypes.

The same data also went into a second study, on yellow fever vaccine responses in identical twins. That second publication adds: The T cell response to vaccination in identical twins was reported by the authors to appear partly convergent and partly personalized. In identical twins, the study followed T cell clones that responded to the vaccine with precision.

The specimen was CD4+ T cells sorted from blood. This receptor chain uses TRBV27 and TRBJ2-3, with a tentative D gene TRBD1 over 5 matching bases. The source is a young woman in good health. The DNA sequence reads TGTGCCAGCAGCCACTCTTTTGGGGCCGCCTCTAGCACAGATACGCAGTATTTT. Its protein product is CASSHSFGAASSTDTQYF.